The present T cell receptor beta chain was sequenced within a study of cytomegalovirus exposure and HLA in healthy donors. Study results and caveats: A missense DCLRE1C variant was associated with V- and J-gene trimming of TCR beta chains in a later analysis, and an independent cohort replicated the association. TCR beta sequences reportedly predicted most subjects' HLA-A and HLA-B alleles accurately. The presence/absence work took it that sequencing depth was about the same across donors. In a later analysis, at a false discovery rate of 0.05, some 15,000 TCR beta sequences were associated with HLA alleles.

Concerning this clone: What it binds is unknown.

The PCR contained 60 Vbeta and 13 Jbeta primers. Some clones are missing from TCRdb's copy, which holds only in-frame ones; the method was immunoSEQ multiplex PCR. The repertoire consists of some 140,000 clones, with roughly 70% occurring once and the leading ten covering around 4.2%. Germline V CDR1 and CDR2: MNHNY, SVGAGI (reference sequence). Germline trimming cut 6 bases from V and 4 bases from J; bases unmatched to any gene: 10. CDR3 length: 16 residues. This TCR was sampled from a middle-aged man in good health and CMV-seropositive. V gene TRBV6-6 combines with J gene TRBJ2-3; 10 bases agree with TRBD2. The sample comprised PBMCs. The CDR3 is CASSLQRGGRPDTQYF. The CDR3 DNA reads as TGTGCCAGCAGCCTTCAGCGGGGGGGCCGCCCAGATACGCAGTATTTT.